The clone carrying this TCR beta chain was observed a single time. The data were taken from a study of shared clonotypes between healthy human individuals. The germline V gene encodes CDR1 MNHEY and CDR2 SVGAGI. CDR3 length: 15 amino acids. V was trimmed by 0 bases and J by 2 bases, leaving 11 bases between them. TCRdb's table, derived via immunoSEQ multiplex PCR, lists solely in-frame clones and lacks some. The table lists millions of clones, over 85% of them singletons, with more than 0.1% in the top ten. What was sequenced was naive CD4+ T cells sorted from blood. Subset defined: CD45RA+ positively selected. This TCR was sampled from a man between 18 and 29 years old in good health. The rearrangement joins TRBV6-5 to TRBJ2-7; D possibly corresponds to TRBD2 (6 bases). The chain's CDR3 is CASSYSQRVAYEQYF. The CDR3 region has the DNA TGTGCCAGCAGTTACTCCCAGCGGGTGGCCTACGAGCAGTACTTC.